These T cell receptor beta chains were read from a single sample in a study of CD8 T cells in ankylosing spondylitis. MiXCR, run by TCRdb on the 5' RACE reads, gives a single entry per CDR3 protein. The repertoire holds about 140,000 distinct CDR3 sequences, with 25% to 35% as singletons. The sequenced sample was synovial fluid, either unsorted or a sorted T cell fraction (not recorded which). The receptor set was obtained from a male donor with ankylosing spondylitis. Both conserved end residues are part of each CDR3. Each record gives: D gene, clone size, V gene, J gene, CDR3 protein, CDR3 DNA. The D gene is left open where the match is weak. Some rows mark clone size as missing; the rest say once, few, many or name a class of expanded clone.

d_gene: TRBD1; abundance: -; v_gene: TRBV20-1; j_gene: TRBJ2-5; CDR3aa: CSASPGQGRETQYF; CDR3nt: TGCAGTGCCTCCCCGGGACAGGGAAGGGAGACCCAGTACTTC
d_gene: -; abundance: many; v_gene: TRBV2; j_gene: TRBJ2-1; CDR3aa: CASSQDRNNEQFF; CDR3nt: TGTGCCAGCAGTCAAGACAGGAACAATGAGCAGTTCTTC
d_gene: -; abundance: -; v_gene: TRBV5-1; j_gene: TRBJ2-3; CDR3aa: CASSEGGGTDTQYF; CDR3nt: TGCGCCAGCAGCGAGGGGGGGGGCACAGATACGCAGTATTTT
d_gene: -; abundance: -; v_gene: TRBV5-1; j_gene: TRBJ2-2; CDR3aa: CASSSFDTGELFF; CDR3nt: TGCGCCAGCAGCTCGTTCGACACCGGGGAGCTGTTTTTT
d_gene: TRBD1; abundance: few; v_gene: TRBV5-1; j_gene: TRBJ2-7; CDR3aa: CASSLLQGSYEQYF; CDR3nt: TGCGCCAGCAGCTTACTACAGGGGTCCTACGAGCAGTACTTC
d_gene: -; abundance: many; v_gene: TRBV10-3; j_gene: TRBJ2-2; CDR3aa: CAISDPGRGGTGELFF; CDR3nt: TGTGCCATCAGTGACCCCGGCAGGGGGGGGACCGGGGAGCTGTTTTTT
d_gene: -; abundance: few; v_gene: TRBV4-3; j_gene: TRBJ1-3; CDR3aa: CASSQVSGLRPGNTIYF; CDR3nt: TGCGCCAGCAGCCAAGTCAGCGGGCTCCGGCCTGGAAACACCATATATTTT
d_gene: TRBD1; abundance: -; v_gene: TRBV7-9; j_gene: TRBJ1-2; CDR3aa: CASSLGQGARHLGYTF; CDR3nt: TGTGCCAGCAGCTTAGGCCAGGGGGCCAGACACCTTGGCTACACCTTC
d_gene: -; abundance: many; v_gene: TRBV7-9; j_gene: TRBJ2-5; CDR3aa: CASSLSTGLGGLETQYF; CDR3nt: TGTGCCAGCAGCTTATCCACCGGGTTAGGAGGGTTAGAGACCCAGTACTTC
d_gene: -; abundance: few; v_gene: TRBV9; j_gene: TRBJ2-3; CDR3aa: CASSVRGRVSTDTQYF; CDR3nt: TGTGCCAGCAGCGTACGAGGGAGAGTTTCCACAGATACGCAGTATTTT
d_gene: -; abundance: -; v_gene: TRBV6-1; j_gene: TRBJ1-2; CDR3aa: CASSPGSPPGYGYTF; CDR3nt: TGTGCCAGCAGCCCGGGGTCTCCTCCGGGCTATGGCTACACCTTC
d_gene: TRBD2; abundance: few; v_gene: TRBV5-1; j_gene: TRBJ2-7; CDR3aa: CASTPGGGWTYEQYF; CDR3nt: TGCGCCAGCACCCCCGGGGGAGGGTGGACCTACGAGCAGTACTTC
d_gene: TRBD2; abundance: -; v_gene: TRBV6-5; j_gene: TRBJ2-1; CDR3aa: CASSYLSGRRNEQFF; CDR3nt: TGTGCCAGCAGTTACCTCAGCGGGAGACGCAATGAGCAGTTCTTC
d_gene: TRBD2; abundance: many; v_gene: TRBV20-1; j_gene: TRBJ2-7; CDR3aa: CSARDSSSGIHEQYF; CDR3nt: TGCAGTGCTAGAGATAGTTCTAGCGGGATACACGAGCAGTACTTC
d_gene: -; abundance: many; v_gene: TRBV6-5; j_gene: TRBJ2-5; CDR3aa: CASSYTPGQSVTQYF; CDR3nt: TGTGCCAGCAGTTATACCCCTGGACAGTCCGTGACCCAGTACTTC
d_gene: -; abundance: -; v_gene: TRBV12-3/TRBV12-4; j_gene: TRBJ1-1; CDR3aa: CASNGVGTEAFF; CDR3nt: TGTGCCAGCAACGGGGTGGGCACTGAAGCTTTCTTT
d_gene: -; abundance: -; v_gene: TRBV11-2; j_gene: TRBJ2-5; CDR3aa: CASSRGTETQYF; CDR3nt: TGTGCCAGCAGCAGAGGGACAGAGACCCAGTACTTC